These 8 T cell receptor beta chains were sequenced from one sample in a study of a mutant IDH1 vaccine in newly diagnosed glioma. Time point meaning: baseline, week 1 (first vaccination visit). Treatment given: pre-vaccination baseline after standard-of-care therapy. Measured with immunoSEQ multiplex PCR; TCRdb has only the in-frame clones, and not every one. Counted here are roughly 38,000 clones, approximately 92% occurring once; the ten biggest clones make up 18%. The sequencing used PBMCs, collected from a glioma patient treated with radiotherapy, temozolomide or both. These receptors all stem from a young man with glioma.

V is TRBV2 and J is TRBJ2-5; TRBD2 is a possible D gene (6 bases). Germline CDR1 reads SNHLY; CDR2 reads FYNNEI. This CDR3 comprises 13 residues. Deletions cut 2 bases from V and 6 bases from J, with 10 bases between. As DNA, the CDR3 is TGTGCCAGCAGTGAATCAGGGAGGAAGACCCAGTACTTC. Translation gives CASSESGRKTQYF.

The chain carries TRBV6-5 and TRBJ1-1; D might be TRBD1 (5 bases). V lost 2 bases to trimming and J lost 4 bases, with 11 bases between them. Germline CDR1 is MNHEY and CDR2 is SVGAGI. The CDR3 has 14 residues. The chain's CDR3 is CASSYGRGSTEAFF. The CDR3 DNA reads as TGTGCCAGCAGTTACGGGCGGGGGAGCACTGAAGCTTTCTTT.

This clone came up a few times. The V call is TRBV25-1, the J call TRBJ2-7; D is perhaps TRBD1 (5 bases). Trimming stripped 4 bases from V and 8 bases from J, with 9 bases between. The CDR3 covers 11 residues. In germline, CDR1 is MGHDK, CDR2 SYGVNS. CDR3 nucleotide sequence: TGTGCCAGCAGTGTTCAGGGCCAGCAGTACTTC. Protein: CASSVQGQQYF.

This chain uses TRBV7-9 with TRBJ2-1; 9 bases are shared with TRBD1. Germline V CDR1 and CDR2: SEHNR, FQNEAQ (reference sequence). V trimming: 5 bases; J trimming: 10 bases; junction bases outside the gene matches: 15. The CDR3 covers 16 residues. CDR3 nucleotide sequence: TGTGCCAGCAGCCCCAGGACAGGGGCAGGGTTGCGCGAGCAGTTCTTC. Translating it yields CASSPRTGAGLREQFF.

The chain recombines TRBV30 with TRBJ2-7, with a possible D match to TRBD2 (5 bases). Germline V lookup: CDR1 GTSNPN, CDR2 SVGIG (reference sequence). The CDR3 consists of 15 residues. The V and J ends lost 4 bases and 6 bases respectively, with 22 bases between them. CDR3 coding DNA: TGTGCCTGGACCCCACGGGTGGGAGCCCCCTCCGAGCAGTACTTC. Amino acid sequence: CAWTPRVGAPSEQYF.

The J gene is TRBJ2-3, the V gene TRBV30; D not certain. In germline, CDR1 is GTSNPN, CDR2 SVGIG (reference sequence). The CDR3 sequence is 12 residues long. The DNA for the CDR3 is TGTGGCTACCGGGCCTACACAGATACGCAGTATTTT. It yields the protein CGYRAYTDTQYF.

This clone occurred once. V usage is TRBV7-2 and J usage is TRBJ2-7; the D is unclear. The V and J ends lost 2 bases and 3 bases respectively, with 2 bases between them. Germline CDR1 reads SGHTA; CDR2 reads FQGNSA. The CDR3 is 11 amino acids. This chain's CDR3 is CASSLYYEQYF. CDR3 DNA sequence: TGTGCCAGCAGCTTATACTACGAGCAGTACTTC.

The chain recombines TRBV5-6 with TRBJ1-2, with no clear D. From germline, CDR1 is SGHDT and CDR2 YYEEEE. Trimming cost V 6 bases and J 4 bases, with 10 bases left between them. The CDR3 extends over 12 amino acids. CDR3 sequence reads: CASTRRVYGYTF. Written as DNA, the CDR3 is TGTGCCAGCACCAGGCGGGTCTATGGCTACACCTTC.